The 32 T cell receptor beta chains reported below all come from one sample, sequenced in a study of T cell responses to AZD1222 COVID-19 vaccine. This table comes from immunoSEQ multiplex PCR, and its TCRdb copy is limited to in-frame clones, with some not included. Here the sample spans roughly 120,000 clones, roughly 88% being singletons. Specimen: peripheral blood, collected on day 0 of MenACWY control vaccination. The origin of the receptors is an adult in good health.

This chain links TRBV11-2 with TRBJ1-1; 9 bases match TRBD1. There are 15 residues in the CDR3. J gave up 3 bases and V 6 bases, and 8 bases lay outside the gene matches. Germline CDR1 is SGHAT and CDR2 is FQNNGV. CDR3 in DNA: TGTGCCAGCAGTTCAATTACAGGGGGCTACACTGAAGCTTTCTTT. Translated: CASSSITGGYTEAFF.

The J gene is TRBJ1-5, the V gene TRBV6-5; TRBD1 might be the D (6 bases). Deletions cut 8 bases from V and 0 bases from J, with 14 bases between. The CDR3 is 15 residues long. The germline gives CDR1 MNHEY, CDR2 SVGAGI. The CDR3 spells CASLPGQFSNQPQHF. CDR3 coding DNA: TGTGCCAGCCTCCCCGGACAGTTTAGCAATCAGCCCCAGCATTTT.

This chain links TRBV5-1 with TRBJ1-4; TRBD1 aligns across 7 bases. J lost 8 bases, V lost 0 bases, and 4 bases had no gene match. This CDR3 spans 14 amino acids. CDR1 is SGHRS and CDR2 is YFSETQ in the germline V gene. The CDR3 loop is CASSLGQGKEKLFF. The DNA for the CDR3 is TGCGCCAGCAGCTTGGGACAGGGAAAGGAAAAACTGTTTTTT.

The genes are TRBV2 and TRBJ1-1; possibly TRBD1 for D (5 bases). Germline values: CDR1 SNHLY, CDR2 FYNNEI. V shed 4 bases and J shed 14 bases, with 11 bases lying between them. This CDR3 region has 10 residues. The CDR3 protein is CASSVRDLFF. The CDR3 bases are TGTGCCAGCAGTGTGAGGGACTTGTTCTTT.

This chain links TRBV3-1 (or the pseudogene TRBV3-2) with TRBJ2-7, with 8 bases aligning to TRBD1. Germline trimming cut 1 base from V and 12 bases from J; bases unmatched to any gene: 11. CDR1 is LGHDT, CDR2 YNNKEL, per germline (reference sequence). The CDR3 extends over 14 amino acids. CDR3 nucleotides: TGTGCCAGCAGCCAAGCGGGCCACGGACAGGGTGCGTACTTC. Encoded protein: CASSQAGHGQGAYF.

The chain uses TRBV7-9 and TRBJ1-6, with no clear D. Germline V gene sequence: CDR1 SEHNR, CDR2 FQNEAQ (reference sequence). V was clipped by 3 bases and J by 10 bases, with 13 bases between them. The CDR3 is 14 amino acids. The CDR3 nucleotides are TGTGCCAGCAGCTTCCACACCCCGAAATCACCCCTCCACTTT. Translating gives CASSFHTPKSPLHF.

The V call is TRBV18, the J call TRBJ2-1, with D possibly being TRBD1 or TRBD2 (6 bases each). The V end lost 0 bases, the J end lost 3 bases, and 15 bases lay between the germline ends. Germline V lookup: CDR1 KGHSH, CDR2 LQKENI. The CDR3 has 17 residues. The chain's CDR3 is CASSPPFRGPNYNEQFF. Written as DNA, the CDR3 is TGTGCCAGCTCACCACCGTTCCGGGGGCCCAACTACAATGAGCAGTTCTTC.

The genes are TRBV28 and TRBJ1-6, with 7 bases that match TRBD1. Germline CDR1 and CDR2: MDHEN and SYDVKM. The V segment lost 4 bases and the J segment 10 bases; nucleotides outside the gene matches: 13. The CDR3 spans 16 residues. The CDR3 region is CASSSDPTGRLSPLHF. CDR3 sequence (DNA): TGTGCCAGCAGTTCTGACCCGACAGGGCGTCTCTCACCCCTCCACTTT.

The chain carries TRBV6-5 and TRBJ2-1; no clear D gene. The germline V gene encodes CDR1 MNHEY and CDR2 SVGAGI. Trimming stripped 2 bases from V and 5 bases from J, with 7 bases between. CDR3 size: 13 residues. DNA for the CDR3: TGTGCCAGCAGTTACAGGTTTAACAATGAGCAGTTCTTC. Its translation is CASSYRFNNEQFF.

The chain recombines TRBV4-3 with TRBJ1-2, with TRBD1 matching 7 bases. Germline lookup yields CDR1 LGHNA and CDR2 YSLEER. CDR3 size: 15 residues. The V gene end was trimmed by 0 bases and the J gene end by 6 bases; junction bases not matched to a gene: 7. CDR3 protein: CASSQEGTASNGYTF. The CDR3 DNA is TGCGCCAGCAGCCAAGAGGGGACAGCAAGTAATGGCTACACCTTC.

V is TRBV19 and J is TRBJ1-6; 8 nucleotides line up with TRBD1. The V and J ends lost 7 bases and 7 bases, in that order; junction bases with no gene match: 6. The CDR3 loop spans 14 amino acids. The germline V gene encodes CDR1 LNHDA and CDR2 SQIVND (reference sequence). CDR3: CASTPGQANSPLHF. CDR3 nucleotides: TGTGCCAGTACCCCGGGACAGGCCAATTCACCCCTCCACTTT.

The V gene is TRBV18, the J gene TRBJ1-6, with a tentative D call TRBD1 (5 bases). The germline V gene has CDR1 KGHSH and CDR2 LQKENI. V was clipped by 3 bases and J by 6 bases, with 12 bases between them. The CDR3 runs 15 residues. This CDR3 reads CASSPSEGINSPLHF. The CDR3 DNA reads TGTGCCAGCTCACCGTCGGAGGGGATTAATTCACCCCTCCACTTT. Supplemented by reference TRBV18 and TRBJ1-6, the full variable domain reads NAGVMQNPRHLVRRRGQEARLRCSPMKGHSHVYWYRQLPEEGLKFMVYLQKENIIDESGMPKERFSAEFPKEGPSILRIQQVVRGDSAAYFCASSPSEGINSPLHFGNGTRLTVT.

This rearrangement joins TRBV27 to TRBJ2-7; 7 nucleotides match TRBD1. The CDR3 extends over 14 amino acids. The V segment lost 5 bases and the J segment 2 bases; nucleotides outside the gene matches: 6. CDR1 and CDR2 from the germline V gene are MNHEY and SMNVEV (reference sequence). The CDR3 sequence is CASSDPGTAYEQYF. The CDR3 nucleotides read TGTGCCAGCAGTGACCCCGGGACAGCCTACGAGCAGTACTTC.

V is TRBV9 and J is TRBJ1-5; TRBD1 aligns across 7 bases. Losses at the gene ends were 9 bases for V and 6 bases for J; bases not matched to a gene: 15. The CDR3 runs to 15 residues. Per germline, CDR1 SGDLS and CDR2 YYNGEE. The CDR3 is CATSWRGLAAQPQHF. The DNA for the CDR3 is TGTGCCACCTCCTGGAGGGGGCTCGCGGCTCAGCCCCAGCATTTT.

The chain has TRBV9 and TRBJ1-3, with no clear D. Germline V lookup: CDR1 SGDLS, CDR2 YYNGEE. Trimming took off 0 bases at V and 0 bases at J, with 16 bases between the two ends. This CDR3 spans 18 amino acids. CDR3 DNA sequence: TGTGCCAGCAGCGTAGGAATTGTGAACAAACCCTCTGGAAACACCATATATTTT. It yields the protein CASSVGIVNKPSGNTIYF.

This clone was seen only a few times. V and J are TRBV28 and TRBJ1-2; tentative D call: TRBD1 (6 bases). The V gene lost 6 bases and the J gene lost 7 bases, with 21 bases spanning the gap. Germline CDR1 is MDHEN and CDR2 is SYDVKM. The CDR3 consists of 15 residues. The CDR3 bases are TGTGCCAGCAGGGGGGGGCAGGGCGTCGTAGGTGGCTACACCTTC. Protein sequence: CASRGGQGVVGGYTF.

V and J are TRBV6-5 and TRBJ1-4; D is possibly TRBD1 (5 bases). Trimming pared 2 bases from V and 3 bases from J, leaving 7 bases between. This CDR3 comprises 14 residues. Germline CDR1 MNHEY, CDR2 SVGAGI. The CDR3: CASSYGGPNEKLFF. The DNA of the CDR3 is TGTGCCAGCAGTTACGGGGGTCCTAATGAAAAACTGTTTTTT.

This clone came up a few times. This chain connects TRBV28 to TRBJ1-1, with D possibly TRBD1 on 6 matching bases. The V end was cut by 7 bases, the J end by 14 bases, with 20 bases between. Germline V gene sequence: CDR1 MDHEN, CDR2 SYDVKM. The CDR3 consists of 12 residues. The CDR3 spells CASTLSTGRPFF. Here the CDR3 DNA reads TGTGCCAGCACCCTATCGACAGGCAGGCCCTTCTTT.

This clone was counted between two and nine times. CDR3 amino acids: CASSAGTLYQETQYF. The CDR3 DNA reads as TGTGCCAGTAGTGCCGGGACCCTCTACCAAGAGACCCAGTACTTC. The chain is built from TRBV19 and TRBJ2-5; perhaps D is TRBD1 or TRBD2 (5 bases each). Between the trimmed V and J ends, which lost 5 bases and 0 bases, there was a span of 13 bases. The CDR3 sequence is 15 residues long. Germline-derived CDR1 and CDR2 are LNHDA and SQIVND (reference sequence). Variable domain in full (rest from reference TRBV19 and TRBJ2-5): DGGITQSPKYLFRKEGQNVTLSCEQNLNHDAMYWYRQDPGQGLRLIYYSQIVNDFQKGDIAEGYSVSREKKESFPLTVTSAQKNPTAFYLCASSAGTLYQETQYFGPGTRLLVL.

This sequence joins TRBV6-2 or TRBV6-3 and TRBJ1-5; no definite D call. Germline CDR1 and CDR2: MNHEY and SVGEGT. There are 13 residues in the CDR3. The germline V and J ends were trimmed by 2 bases and 2 bases, with 4 bases remaining between them. The CDR3 bases are TGTGCCAGCAGTTACAGGGGCAATCAGCCCCAGCATTTT. Encoded protein: CASSYRGNQPQHF.

The rearrangement joins TRBV7-8 to TRBJ2-3; 13 bases fit TRBD2. This CDR3 contains 17 residues. The germline CDR1 and CDR2 sequences are SGHVS and FQNEAQ. V shed 4 bases and J 2 bases; nucleotides not matched to a gene: 6. The CDR3 sequence: CASSWQGLAGTTDTQYF. The DNA of the CDR3 is TGTGCCAGCAGCTGGCAGGGACTAGCGGGGACCACAGATACGCAGTATTTT.

The chain joins TRBV5-1 to TRBJ1-1; a weak D match, TRBD1 (6 bases). CDR3 length equals 15 residues. V was trimmed by 4 bases and J by 3 bases, leaving 16 bases between them. From germline, CDR1 is SGHRS and CDR2 YFSETQ. CDR3 DNA sequence: TGCGCCAGCAGCCAGAGTCCGGACAGTTACACTGAAGCTTTCTTT. Translating it yields CASSQSPDSYTEAFF.

The genes are TRBV6-5 and TRBJ2-3; tentatively, D is TRBD1 or TRBD2 (5 bases each). Trimming took off 8 bases at V and 1 base at J, with 10 bases between the two ends. This CDR3 region has 13 residues. Germline V gives CDR1 MNHEY, CDR2 SVGAGI. The CDR3 is CASEQGRTDTQYF. The CDR3 DNA follows: TGTGCCAGCGAGCAGGGACGCACAGATACGCAGTATTTT.

CDR3 nucleotides: TGTGCCAGCAGCTCGACAGGGGTCCCTTATAATTCACCCCTCCACTTT. Translation gives CASSSTGVPYNSPLHF. V gene TRBV11-2 combines with J gene TRBJ1-6; 8 bases line up with TRBD1. The V gene end was trimmed by 4 bases and the J gene end by 4 bases; junction bases not matched to a gene: 6. CDR3 length: 16 residues. Germline V gene lookup returns CDR1 SGHAT and CDR2 FQNNGV.

The rearrangement uses TRBV7-2 and TRBJ1-6; D is unresolved. Germline-derived CDR1 and CDR2 are SGHTA and FQGNSA. The germline V and J ends were trimmed by 5 bases and 10 bases, with 9 bases remaining between them. The length of the CDR3 is 12 residues. CDR3 in DNA: TGTGCCAGCAGCCCCCTGAGGTCACCCCTCCACTTT. Protein sequence: CASSPLRSPLHF.

The rearrangement uses TRBV29-1 and TRBJ2-4; D is perhaps TRBD2 (5 bases). Per germline, CDR1 SQVTM and CDR2 ANQGSEA. The germline V and J ends were trimmed by 1 base and 4 bases, with 11 bases remaining between them. This CDR3 contains 14 residues. DNA for the CDR3: TGCAGCGTTGAAGCCCGGGGTGCTAAAAACATTCAGTACTTC. Its translation: CSVEARGAKNIQYF.

The V call is TRBV28, the J call TRBJ1-1, with 7 bases identical to TRBD1. Looked up from germline, CDR1 is MDHEN and CDR2 is SYDVKM. The CDR3 loop spans 14 amino acids. J was trimmed by 5 bases and V by 6 bases; bases with no gene match: 9. The CDR3 region is CASSTTGLGTEAFF. For the CDR3, the DNA is TGTGCCAGCAGCACGACAGGGTTGGGGACTGAAGCTTTCTTT.

The chain recombines TRBV28 with TRBJ1-5, with TRBD1 as a possible D gene (6 bases). With 7 bases removed from V and 4 bases from J, the gap between germline ends came to 11 bases. This CDR3 spans 13 amino acids. The germline CDR1 and CDR2 sequences are MDHEN and SYDVKM. This CDR3 reads CASKQTGNQPQHF. The DNA for the CDR3 is TGTGCCAGCAAACAGACAGGTAATCAGCCCCAGCATTTT.

This rearrangement joins TRBV19 to TRBJ1-3; D unclear. Looked up from germline, CDR1 is LNHDA and CDR2 is SQIVND (reference sequence). Trimming took off 8 bases at V and 0 bases at J, with 8 bases between the two ends. This CDR3 contains 13 residues. The DNA of the CDR3 is TGTGCCAGTTGCCAGGCCTCTGGAAACACCATATATTTT. It specifies CASCQASGNTIYF.

This rearrangement joins TRBV5-1 to TRBJ1-1; TRBD1 matches 7 bases. The germline V gene encodes CDR1 SGHRS and CDR2 YFSETQ. This CDR3 is 18 amino acids long. The trim removed 0 bases at V and 0 bases at J, leaving 11 bases unmatched. The CDR3 bases are TGCGCCAGCAGCTTGGCTGCGGGGGGGGGACAGATGAACACTGAAGCTTTCTTT. Protein product: CASSLAAGGGQMNTEAFF.

This chain connects TRBV24-1 to TRBJ2-1; 7 bases fit TRBD2. V trimming: 0 bases; J trimming: 6 bases; junction bases outside the gene matches: 7. The CDR3 runs 16 residues. CDR1 and CDR2 from the germline V gene are KGHDR and SFDVKD. DNA for the CDR3: TGTGCCACCAGTGATTTGCAGACGGGGGGTCGCAATGAGCAGTTCTTC. Residues: CATSDLQTGGRNEQFF.

This chain links TRBV4-3 with TRBJ1-4; 9 nucleotides match TRBD1. V lost 4 bases and J lost 8; bases outside the gene matches: 5. The CDR3 covers 14 residues. The V gene's germline CDR1 is LGHNA and CDR2 YSLEER. The CDR3 is CASSPTGGWEKLFF. DNA for the CDR3: TGCGCCAGCAGCCCAACAGGGGGCTGGGAAAAACTGTTTTTT.